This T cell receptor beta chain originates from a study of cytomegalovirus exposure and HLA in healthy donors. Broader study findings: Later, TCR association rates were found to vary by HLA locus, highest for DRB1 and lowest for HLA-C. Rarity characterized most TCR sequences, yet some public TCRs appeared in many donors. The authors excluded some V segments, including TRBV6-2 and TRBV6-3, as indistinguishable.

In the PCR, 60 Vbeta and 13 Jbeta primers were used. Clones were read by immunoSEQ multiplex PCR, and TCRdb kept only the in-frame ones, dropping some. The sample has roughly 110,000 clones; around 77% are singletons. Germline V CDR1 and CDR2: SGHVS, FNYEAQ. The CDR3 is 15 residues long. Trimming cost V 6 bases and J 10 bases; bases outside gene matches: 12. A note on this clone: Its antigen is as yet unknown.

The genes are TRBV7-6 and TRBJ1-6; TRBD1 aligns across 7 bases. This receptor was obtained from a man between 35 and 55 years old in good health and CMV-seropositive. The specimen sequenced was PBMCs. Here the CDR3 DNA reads TGTGCCAGCAGGCTACATGACAGGGTAGGATCACCCCTCCACTTT. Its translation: CASRLHDRVGSPLHF.